The 23 T cell receptor beta chains reported below all come from one sample, sequenced in a study of patients and donors after allogeneic stem cell transplantation. Each CDR3 protein gets one entry after TCRdb re-called the RT-PCR reads with MiXCR. The sample lists under 200,000 distinct CDR3 sequences; approximately 31% were seen once. The sequencing sample was made of blood, either unsorted or a sorted T cell fraction (not recorded which). These receptor sequences come from a human donor who was either an allogeneic HSCT recipient or a stem cell or donor lymphocyte infusion donor (not recorded which). It is not recorded whose cells these are; they may come from a transplant donor.

This chain uses TRBV7-9 with TRBJ1-2, with unresolved D. Trimming stripped 1 base from V and 1 base from J, with 13 bases between. Germline values: CDR1 SEHNR, CDR2 FQNEAQ (reference sequence). The CDR3 is made up of 16 amino acids. CDR3 in amino acids: CASSLEGYRINYGYTF. The CDR3 bases are TGTGCCAGCAGCTTAGAAGGTTATCGGATTAACTATGGCTACACCTTC.

The rearrangement links TRBV27 to TRBJ2-3, with TRBD2 identical over 9 bases. CDR1 and CDR2 (germline): MNHEY, SMNVEV (reference sequence). This CDR3 contains 16 residues. V shed 3 bases, J shed 2 bases, and the junction held 6 bases outside the gene matches. The CDR3 DNA is TGTGCCAGCAGTTTCATAGCGGGAGAATACACAGATACGCAGTATTTT. It is translated as CASSFIAGEYTDTQYF.

V usage is TRBV5-1 and J usage is TRBJ2-1; the match to TRBD2 covers 7 bases. The CDR3 loop spans 14 amino acids. Trimming at V came to 3 bases and at J to 8 bases, leaving 8 bases not matched to a gene. Germline loops: CDR1 SGHRS, CDR2 YFSETQ. The CDR3 sequence is CASSSGLPQDEQFF. The CDR3 nucleotides read TGCGCCAGCAGCTCGGGACTACCACAGGATGAGCAGTTCTTC.

The chain carries TRBV7-2 and TRBJ1-6; D is unclear. Looked up from germline, CDR1 is SGHTA and CDR2 is FQGNSA. This CDR3 spans 14 amino acids. Trimming removed 5 bases at V and 5 bases at J, with 10 bases between. This chain's CDR3 is CASSPDGHNSPLHF. For the CDR3, the DNA is TGTGCCAGCAGCCCCGACGGTCATAATTCACCCCTCCACTTT.

This clonotype showed up just a few times. Here the CDR3 reads CSVPKGREQYF. CDR3 DNA: TGCAGCGTCCCTAAGGGTAGGGAGCAGTACTTC. The chain uses TRBV29-1 and TRBJ2-7; D is unclear. The ends were cut back, 6 bases at V and 7 bases at J, with 13 bases in the middle. CDR1 and CDR2 (germline): SQVTM, ANQGSEA. The CDR3 totals 11 residues.

This clonotype showed up just a few times. The chain uses TRBV18 and TRBJ1-5, with 7 positions matching TRBD1. V shed 3 bases and J 6 bases; nucleotides not matched to a gene: 14. Germline V gene lookup returns CDR1 KGHSH and CDR2 LQKENI. CDR3 length equals 17 residues. Here the CDR3 reads CASSPAVQGGYGQPQHF. The CDR3 DNA sequence: TGTGCCAGCTCACCGGCGGTCCAGGGGGGGTATGGTCAGCCCCAGCATTTT.

This clonotype came up a few times. This rearrangement joins TRBV18 to TRBJ1-2; D perhaps matches TRBD1 (6 bases). Trimming took off 0 bases at V and 9 bases at J, with 20 bases between the two ends. There are 16 residues in the CDR3. Germline CDR1 and CDR2: KGHSH and LQKENI. The CDR3 loop is CASSPPWGQSIKSYTF. The CDR3 nucleotides read TGTGCCAGCTCACCACCGTGGGGGCAGTCGATAAAAAGCTACACCTTC. Drawing the rest from reference TRBV18 and TRBJ1-2, the complete variable domain is NAGVMQNPRHLVRRRGQEARLRCSPMKGHSHVYWYRQLPEEGLKFMVYLQKENIIDESGMPKERFSAEFPKEGPSILRIQQVVRGDSAAYFCASSPPWGQSIKSYTFGSGTRLTVV.

This clonotype was counted a few times. A read error may account for a junction end that differs from germline. The chain has TRBV7-7 and TRBJ2-1; no reliable D call. The CDR3 contains 13 residues. Germline CDR1 is SSHAT and CDR2 is FNYEAQ (reference sequence). Here the CDR3 DNA reads TGTGCTAGCAGCTTGCAGCATTCGAATGAGCAGTTCTTC. Its translation is CASSLQHSNEQFF.

This clonotype came up a few times. The chain uses TRBV15 and TRBJ1-1; a weak D match, TRBD1 (6 bases). The CDR3 is made up of 17 amino acids. Germline values: CDR1 LNHNV, CDR2 YYDKDF (reference sequence). V lost 3 bases and J lost 1, with 18 bases in between. CDR3: CATSSRLTGRANTEAFF. DNA of the CDR3: TGTGCCACCAGCAGTCGATTGACAGGCAGGGCGAACACTGAAGCTTTCTTT.

J is TRBJ2-7 and V is TRBV7-3; 8 positions match TRBD1. The CDR3 runs 16 residues. Germline trimming cut 0 bases from V and 4 bases from J; bases unmatched to any gene: 8. CDR1 is SGHTA and CDR2 is FQGTGA in the germline V gene. CDR3 coding DNA: TGTGCCAGCAGCTTAACGGACCAGGGGGCGCTTTACGAGCAGTACTTC. This gives the protein CASSLTDQGALYEQYF.

The chain has TRBV11-2 and TRBJ2-2, with a tentative D call TRBD1 (5 bases). The CDR3 is 15 residues long. Germline CDR1 and CDR2: SGHAT and FQNNGV. V shed 5 bases and J shed 4 bases, with 14 bases lying between them. DNA for the CDR3: TGTGCCAGCAGCCCCCGGACATGGCCCACCGGGGAGCTGTTTTTT. As protein: CASSPRTWPTGELFF.

This rearrangement joins TRBV6-6 to TRBJ2-7, with no clear D. The ends were cut back, 11 bases at V and 6 bases at J, with 17 bases in the middle. Germline CDR1 MNHNY, CDR2 SVGAGI (reference sequence). The CDR3 runs to 12 residues. CDR3 loop: CASSVPSAEQYF. The CDR3 nucleotides read TGTGCCTCCTCGGTTCCCTCCGCCGAGCAGTACTTC.

This clonotype was counted at least ten times. This sequence joins TRBV4-2 and TRBJ1-4, with D possibly matching TRBD1 (5 bases). This CDR3 comprises 16 residues. The germline V and J ends were trimmed by 0 bases and 5 bases, with 13 bases remaining between them. Germline V gene sequence: CDR1 LGHNA, CDR2 YNFKEQ. The CDR3, as DNA: TGTGCCAGCAGCCAAGATCGGGGCAGGGAAAATGAAAAACTGTTTTTT. Its protein product is CASSQDRGRENEKLFF.

In its sample, this clonotype was seen a few times. The gene calls are TRBV4-2 and TRBJ1-5; the D gene is possibly TRBD1 (5 bases). The germline V gene has CDR1 LGHNA and CDR2 YNFKEQ. Between the trimmed V and J ends, which lost 1 base and 5 bases, there was a span of 12 bases. CDR3 length: 15 amino acids. CDR3 in DNA: TGTGCCAGCAGCCAAGTGGGCCGACAGTATCAGCCCCAGCATTTT. Translation gives CASSQVGRQYQPQHF.

The chain combines TRBV29-1 with TRBJ2-7, with 7 bases that match TRBD1. The V gene end was trimmed by 2 bases and the J gene end by 0 bases; junction bases not matched to a gene: 1. There are 13 residues in the CDR3. Germline V gene lookup returns CDR1 SQVTM and CDR2 ANQGSEA. CDR3 protein: CSVEPGGSYEQYF. CDR3 sequence (DNA): TGCAGCGTTGAACCAGGGGGCTCCTACGAGCAGTACTTC.

This chain joins TRBV9 and TRBJ2-3; 9 nucleotides line up with TRBD2. The V segment lost 2 bases and the J segment 4 bases; nucleotides outside the gene matches: 2. The germline V gene encodes CDR1 SGDLS and CDR2 YYNGEE. The length of the CDR3 is 14 residues. The CDR3 nucleotides read TGTGCCAGCAGCGTGGGACTAGCCCCAGATACGCAGTATTTT. Protein sequence: CASSVGLAPDTQYF. Using reference TRBV9 and TRBJ2-3 for the parts outside the CDR3, the full variable domain is DSGVTQTPKHLITATGQRVTLRCSPRSGDLSVYWYQQSLDQGLQFLIQYYNGEERAKGNILERFSAQQFPDLHSELNLSSLELGDSALYFCASSVGLAPDTQYFGPGTRLTVL.

The chain recombines TRBV6-2 or TRBV6-3 with TRBJ1-1; D is possibly TRBD1 (6 bases). V was trimmed by 5 bases and J by 4 bases, leaving 14 bases between them. The CDR3 covers 14 residues. Germline assignment: CDR1 MNHEY and CDR2 SVGEGT. This CDR3 reads CASSQGHGGTEAFF. CDR3 in DNA: TGTGCCAGCAGTCAGGGACACGGAGGCACTGAAGCTTTCTTT.

This clonotype was seen more than once but under ten times. The chain joins TRBV20-1 to TRBJ1-1; unclear D gene. Trimming stripped 6 bases from V and 3 bases from J, with 11 bases between. This CDR3 has 12 amino acids. Germline V gene sequence: CDR1 DFQATT, CDR2 SNEGSKA (reference sequence). The CDR3 is CSARSTDTEAFF. DNA for the CDR3: TGCAGTGCCAGGTCCACTGACACTGAAGCTTTCTTT.

The chain carries TRBV25-1 and TRBJ2-7; TRBD1 matches at 7 bases. The CDR3 runs 14 residues. Looked up from germline, CDR1 is MGHDK and CDR2 is SYGVNS. V shed 3 bases, J shed 0 bases, and the junction held 2 bases outside the gene matches. The CDR3 loop is CASSEGQSSYEQYF. CDR3 DNA: TGTGCCAGCAGTGAGGGACAGAGCTCCTACGAGCAGTACTTC.

This rearrangement joins TRBV29-1 to TRBJ2-7; no definite D call. The ends were cut back, 1 base at V and 2 bases at J, with 6 bases in the middle. Germline CDR1 reads SQVTM; CDR2 reads ANQGSEA. CDR3 length: 12 residues. CDR3 bases: TGCAGCGTTGAAGTACAGACCTACGAGCAGTACTTC. Amino acid sequence: CSVEVQTYEQYF.

Only a few counts were recorded for this clonotype. The CDR3 reads CASTASGLYEQYF. As DNA, the CDR3 is TGTGCCAGCACGGCTAGCGGGCTCTACGAGCAGTACTTC. The V and J genes are TRBV12-3 or TRBV12-4 and TRBJ2-7; TRBD2 aligns across 8 bases. The V and J ends lost 7 bases and 3 bases, in that order; junction bases with no gene match: 5. This CDR3 region has 13 residues.

This chain joins TRBV29-1 and TRBJ2-2; the D gene is possibly TRBD1 (6 bases). The CDR3 is 12 amino acids. V shed 7 bases and J shed 6 bases, with 12 bases lying between them. Germline values: CDR1 SQVTM, CDR2 ANQGSEA. The CDR3 protein is CSGRTVPGELFF. The DNA of the CDR3 is TGCAGCGGGAGGACAGTCCCCGGGGAGCTGTTTTTT.

The chain joins TRBV7-9 to TRBJ1-1; 7 nucleotides align to TRBD1. Trimming removed 6 bases from V and 0 bases from J; junction bases left unmatched: 13. Germline values: CDR1 SEHNR, CDR2 FQNEAQ (reference sequence). The CDR3 has 17 residues. This CDR3 reads CASRIITGVGMNTEAFF. CDR3 sequence (DNA): TGTGCCAGCAGGATTATTACAGGGGTAGGGATGAACACTGAAGCTTTCTTT.